A single sample gave rise to the 14 T cell receptor beta chains below, sequenced in a study of blood T cell repertoires in COVID-19. The method was immunoSEQ multiplex PCR; TCRdb's version includes in-frame clones alone and lacks a portion of them. The repertoire includes hundreds of thousands of clones, roughly 90% of them detected once, and 0.75% to 1% sits in the top ten. The specimen sequenced was PBMCs or T cells enriched from blood (not recorded which). The receptors here all came from a woman younger than 45 who had recovered from COVID-19.

The J gene is TRBJ1-2, the V gene TRBV27; 10 nucleotides match TRBD1. The CDR3 is made up of 16 amino acids. Trimming took 4 bases from V and 4 from J; bases not matched to a gene: 9. Germline lookup yields CDR1 MNHEY and CDR2 SMNVEV (reference sequence). Here the CDR3 reads CASSSQPGQGLYGYTF. The CDR3 coding sequence is TGTGCCAGCAGTTCGCAGCCGGGACAGGGGCTCTATGGCTACACCTTC.

This clone came up once. The rearrangement uses TRBV11-3 and TRBJ1-4, with TRBD1 identical over 10 bases. V lost 5 bases, J lost 6 bases, and 12 bases stayed unmatched. The CDR3 contains 17 residues. Germline CDR1 is SGHNT and CDR2 is YENEEA. CDR3 protein: CASSLTPDRGRDEKLFF. Written as DNA, the CDR3 is TGTGCCAGCAGCCTAACCCCCGACAGGGGGCGCGATGAAAAACTGTTTTTT. Together with reference TRBV11-3 and TRBJ1-4, the CDR3 gives the full variable domain: EAGVVQSPRYKIIEKKQPVAFWCNPISGHNTLYWYLQNLGQGPELLIRYENEEAVDDSQLPKDRFSAERLKGVDSTLKIQPAELGDSAVYLCASSLTPDRGRDEKLFFGSGTQLSVL.

The rearrangement joins TRBV7-9 to TRBJ2-7; unclear D gene. CDR3 length: 15 amino acids. Germline CDR1 is SEHNR and CDR2 is FQNEAQ (reference sequence). Trimming removed 5 bases at V and 2 bases at J, with 16 bases between. The CDR3 here is CASSPPRSRAYEQYF. CDR3 DNA: TGTGCCAGCAGCCCCCCGAGGAGCCGAGCCTACGAGCAGTACTTC.

The chain has TRBV27 and TRBJ2-5, with 8 bases fitting TRBD1. This CDR3 spans 18 amino acids. The junction had 15 bases not matched to a gene; V was cut back by 1 base and J by 5 bases. The V gene's germline CDR1 is MNHEY and CDR2 SMNVEV (reference sequence). The CDR3 is CASSLFGHPGGADETQYF. Here the CDR3 DNA reads TGTGCCAGCAGTTTATTTGGACACCCAGGGGGCGCTGACGAGACCCAGTACTTC.

This sequence joins TRBV9 and TRBJ2-7; D perhaps matches TRBD2 (6 bases). The V gene's germline CDR1 is SGDLS and CDR2 YYNGEE. Trimming pared 0 bases from V and 4 bases from J, leaving 20 bases between. This CDR3 is built from 17 residues. The chain's CDR3 is CASSVEEGSFNPYEQYF. The CDR3 DNA reads as TGTGCCAGCAGCGTAGAGGAGGGATCCTTTAATCCTTACGAGCAGTACTTC.

The chain combines TRBV11-2 with TRBJ1-2; TRBD1 agrees at 12 bases. From germline, CDR1 is SGHAT and CDR2 FQNNGV. V lost 2 bases and J lost 8; bases outside the gene matches: 9. The CDR3 is made up of 16 amino acids. CDR3 DNA: TGTGCCAGCAGCTTAAGCCCGGGACAGGGGGCGAAGGGCTACACCTTC. Protein sequence: CASSLSPGQGAKGYTF. The full variable domain, its missing parts supplied by reference TRBV11-2 and TRBJ1-2, is EAGVAQSPRYKIIEKRQSVAFWCNPISGHATLYWYQQILGQGPKLLIQFQNNGVVDDSQLPKDRFSAERLKGVDSTLKIQPAKLEDSAVYLCASSLSPGQGAKGYTFGSGTRLTVV.

This chain uses TRBV28 with TRBJ2-5, with 7 bases lining up with TRBD1. This CDR3 has 14 amino acids. J lost 2 bases, V lost 8 bases, and 8 bases had no gene match. Germline V lookup: CDR1 MDHEN, CDR2 SYDVKM. DNA of the CDR3: TGTGCCAGCTACGACAGGGCTGGGCAAGAGACCCAGTACTTC. Translating it yields CASYDRAGQETQYF. The whole variable domain, remainder taken from reference TRBV28 and TRBJ2-5, is DVKVTQSSRYLVKRTGEKVFLECVQDMDHENMFWYRQDPGLGLRLIYFSYDVKMKEKGDIPEGYSVSREKKERFSLILESASTNQTSMYLCASYDRAGQETQYFGPGTRLLVL.

This rearrangement joins TRBV27 to TRBJ2-1; weak D call: TRBD2 (7 bases). V was pared by 2 bases and J by 6 bases, with 14 bases between. Germline V gene sequence: CDR1 MNHEY, CDR2 SMNVEV (reference sequence). This CDR3 region has 15 residues. The CDR3 sequence: CASSLTPGGVNEQFF. For the CDR3, the DNA is TGTGCCAGCAGTTTAACTCCGGGGGGCGTCAATGAGCAGTTCTTC.

The chain recombines TRBV7-8 with TRBJ1-5, with 7 bases lining up with TRBD1. Germline values: CDR1 SGHVS, CDR2 FQNEAQ. The V gene end was trimmed by 5 bases and the J gene end by 1 base; junction bases not matched to a gene: 2. The CDR3 is 14 amino acids. The CDR3: CASSLRGSNQPQHF. Here the CDR3 DNA reads TGTGCCAGCAGCCTCAGGGGGAGCAATCAGCCCCAGCATTTT.

This rearrangement joins TRBV3-1 (or the pseudogene TRBV3-2) to TRBJ1-1, with 9 bases aligning to TRBD1. J was trimmed by 6 bases and V by 5 bases; bases with no gene match: 13. Germline-derived CDR1 and CDR2 are LGHDT and YNNKEL (reference sequence). The CDR3 length is 16 residues. CDR3 nucleotides: TGTGCCAGCAGCGTTTCCTTTGGGACAGGGAGCGCTGAAGCTTTCTTT. This gives the protein CASSVSFGTGSAEAFF.

Details on this clone: Different DNA sequences within this sample yield the same CDR3. J is TRBJ1-2 and V is TRBV15; 8 nucleotides match TRBD1. The CDR3 length is 13 residues. Germline trimming cut 3 bases from V and 4 bases from J; bases unmatched to any gene: 1. In germline, CDR1 is LNHNV, CDR2 YYDKDF (reference sequence). In DNA form, the CDR3 reads TGTGCCACCAGCAGGGGGACAGGCTATGGCTACACCTTC. Amino acids: CATSRGTGYGYTF.

This clone came up a few times. A read error may account for a junction end that differs from germline. The rearrangement links TRBV4-1 to TRBJ1-6, with a weak D call TRBD1 (6 bases). The CDR3 loop spans 13 amino acids. Germline CDR1 and CDR2: MGHRA and YSYEKL. CDR3 protein: CASSPTLDSLGTF. CDR3 bases: TGCGCCAGCAGCCCAACCCTGGACAGTCTGGGCACCTTT.

V and J are TRBV7-3 and TRBJ2-2; 7 nucleotides match TRBD1. Germline V gene lookup returns CDR1 SGHTA and CDR2 FQGTGA. The CDR3 loop spans 16 amino acids. V lost 1 base to trimming and J lost 7 bases; unmatched junction nucleotides: 9. CDR3 DNA: TGTGCCAGCAGCTTAAAGGGAACAGGGGTGGACGGGGAGCTGTTTTTT. Amino acids: CASSLKGTGVDGELFF.

The CDR3 protein is CAAASVTDTQYF. For the CDR3, the DNA is TGTGCCGCAGCTAGCGTCACAGATACGCAGTATTTT. The chain recombines TRBV28 with TRBJ2-3; a weak D match, TRBD2 (6 bases). With 11 bases removed from V and 2 bases from J, the gap between germline ends came to 11 bases. The germline V gene has CDR1 MDHEN and CDR2 SYDVKM. CDR3 length equals 12 residues.